The rows below give T cell receptor beta chains drawn from one sample of a study of identical twins. Each CDR3 protein is one row after TCRdb ran MiXCR on the 5' RACE reads. The sample shows about 200,000 distinct CDR3 sequences, under 10% of them seen only once. These data were also filed under a second study, of yellow fever vaccine responses in identical twins.

Sequencing was performed on memory (CD45RO+) T cells sorted from blood. All receptors come from a woman aged 18 to 35 in good health. Both conserved end residues are part of each CDR3. D genes are given only for firm matches. Size tells how often a clone was seen (once, few, many) or the class of an expanded clone, and some rows leave it out.

v_gene: TRBV28; abundance: many; d_gene: NA; j_gene: TRBJ2-5; CDR3aa: CASSLKGAKKETQYF; CDR3nt: TGTGCCAGCAGTTTAAAAGGAGCCAAAAAAGAGACCCAGTACTTC
v_gene: TRBV20-1; abundance: many; d_gene: TRBD2; j_gene: TRBJ2-1; CDR3aa: CSARRTSGSRNEQFF; CDR3nt: TGCAGTGCGCGAAGGACTAGCGGGAGCCGCAATGAGCAGTTCTTC
v_gene: TRBV2; abundance: few; d_gene: TRBD2; j_gene: TRBJ2-3; CDR3aa: CASSFQRGTSGTDTQYF; CDR3nt: TGTGCCAGCAGTTTCCAGCGGGGGACGTCTGGCACAGATACGCAGTATTTT
v_gene: TRBV7-2; abundance: many; d_gene: NA; j_gene: TRBJ2-5; CDR3aa: CASSLRTQETQYF; CDR3nt: TGTGCCAGCTCACTCAGGACCCAAGAGACCCAGTACTTC
v_gene: TRBV15; abundance: many; d_gene: TRBD2; j_gene: TRBJ2-5; CDR3aa: CATSRGRETQYF; CDR3nt: TGTGCCACCAGCCGCGGGAGAGAGACCCAGTACTTC
v_gene: TRBV3-1; abundance: few; d_gene: NA; j_gene: TRBJ2-1; CDR3aa: CASSQGTSSNEQFF; CDR3nt: TGTGCCAGCAGCCAAGGTACTTCGTCCAATGAGCAGTTCTTC
v_gene: TRBV5-1; abundance: few; d_gene: NA; j_gene: TRBJ1-2; CDR3aa: CASSLDRVNYGYTF; CDR3nt: TGCGCCAGCAGCTTGGACAGGGTTAACTATGGCTACACCTTC
v_gene: TRBV3-1; abundance: NA; d_gene: TRBD2; j_gene: TRBJ2-3; CDR3aa: CASSHKTSGTDTQYF; CDR3nt: TGTGCCAGCAGCCATAAAACTAGCGGGACAGATACGCAGTATTTT
v_gene: TRBV7-2; abundance: many; d_gene: TRBD1; j_gene: TRBJ2-5; CDR3aa: CASSLRRQGQETQYF; CDR3nt: TGTGCCAGCAGCCTTAGACGACAGGGACAAGAGACCCAGTACTTC
v_gene: TRBV20-1; abundance: NA; d_gene: NA; j_gene: TRBJ2-3; CDR3aa: CSALTSYTQYF; CDR3nt: TGCAGTGCCCTCACGAGTTATACGCAGTATTTT
v_gene: TRBV7-9; abundance: many; d_gene: TRBD1; j_gene: TRBJ2-7; CDR3aa: CASSLSGQANEQYF; CDR3nt: TGTGCCAGCAGCTTATCCGGACAGGCAAACGAGCAGTACTTC
v_gene: TRBV18; abundance: few; d_gene: NA; j_gene: TRBJ2-7; CDR3aa: CASSPQQGNSYEQYF; CDR3nt: TGTGCCAGCTCACCGCAGCAGGGAAACTCCTACGAGCAGTACTTC
v_gene: TRBV25-1; abundance: many; d_gene: NA; j_gene: TRBJ2-7; CDR3aa: CASSGLTAYEQYF; CDR3nt: TGTGCCAGCAGTGGTCTCACAGCCTACGAGCAGTACTTC
v_gene: TRBV27; abundance: many; d_gene: TRBD1; j_gene: TRBJ2-3; CDR3aa: CASRATGGNTQYF; CDR3nt: TGTGCCAGCAGGGCGACAGGGGGTAATACGCAGTATTTT